What follows is one T cell receptor beta chain and its context. The target of this receptor is not known. Per-base quality was not reported, and no clone a single base away is much larger than it. The trial excluded patients who had a history of autoimmune disease or who were on systemic immunosuppression. In every dose cohort, peripheral blood was drawn for TCR sequencing at baseline, cycle 4 day 1, and cycle 7 day 1. The samples were taken from a phase I, first-in-human, multicenter, open-label dose-escalation trial of ivuxolimab. Adults with locally advanced or metastatic melanoma, renal cell, hepatocellular, or head and neck squamous cell carcinoma were enrolled in the trial. Before TCR sequencing, CD4+ T cells and CD8+ T cells were sorted from peripheral blood as separate populations. The data derive from a study of OX40 agonist ivuxolimab in advanced cancers. Turning to the overall study: Ivuxolimab was a fully human IgG2 agonistic monoclonal antibody targeting the costimulatory receptor OX40 (CD134). Intravenous ivuxolimab was administered to patients every 2 weeks at six dose levels: 0.01, 0.1, 0.3, 1.5, 3 and 10 mg/kg. Of the approximately 53 patients in dose escalation, around 20 had hepatocellular carcinoma, approximately 15 had melanoma, 9 had renal cell carcinoma and 9 had head and neck cancer. In the dose-escalation cohort, 75% to 90% of patients were male, and the mean age was around 60 years with a range of roughly 20 to 79. Prior anti-PD-1, anti-PD-L1 or anti-CTLA-4 therapy was permitted, and checkpoint inhibitors had been received by 40% to 50% of dose-escalation patients. Three dose-escalation patients achieved partial responses, one with hepatocellular carcinoma and two with cutaneous melanoma. The point of sequencing TCRbeta in the periphery was to test whether ivuxolimab changed TCR sequence diversity and drove clonal T-cell expansion. The paper describes the monotherapy dose-escalation part (N of about 52 patients) of the phase I trial of ivuxolimab.

Genomic DNA was isolated from the sorted cells so that the TCRbeta CDR3 region could be sequenced. TCRbeta CDR3 regions were sequenced using the immunoSEQ Assay. TCRdb re-hosts the immuneACCESS table, in-frame sequences only. Its copies lack some clones; in the studies checked, an unresolved V gene accounts for under half of them, and the cause for the rest is not known. The sample contains 28,000 or so clones, 85% to 95% of them found a single time. The top ten clones comprise more than 20% of the sample. From the cysteine through the phenylalanine, the CDR3 covers 14 amino acids. CDR3 DNA only is kept here, 42 bases in frame from base 1. Per the germline V gene, MGHRA is the CDR1 and YSYEKL is the CDR2. V loses 1 base, J loses 5 bases, and the germline ends lie 8 bases apart. General conclusions and limits of the study: After ivuxolimab, more expanded clones were found on average in CD8+ T cells than in CD4+ T cells. Low levels of normalized T-cell clonal expansion were also seen in some patients who did not respond. In the 0.1-3.0 mg/kg groups, partial responders had among the lowest normalized peripheral clonal expansion, particularly in CD8+ T cells. At doses from 0.1 to 3.0 mg/kg, clonal expansion was seen in both CD4+ and CD8+ blood T cells between baseline and week 6. The antigen specificity of the clonally expanded peripheral T cells was not determined.

The sequencing used CD4+ or CD8+ T cells sorted from blood, collected in a trial of the OX40 agonist ivuxolimab. The clonotype was recovered from an adult with an advanced solid tumor such as melanoma, head and neck, liver or kidney cancer. The chain couples TRBV4-1 to TRBJ1-4; possibly the D gene is TRBD1, per 6 matching bases. CDR3 loop: CASSQGDNNEKLFF. DNA sequence: TGCGCCAGCAGCCAAGGGGACAACAATGAAAAACTGTTTTTT.